The 15 T cell receptor beta chains below all came from one sample that was sequenced in a study of OX40 agonist ivuxolimab in advanced cancers. Produced via immunoSEQ multiplex PCR; TCRdb's table is partial and in-frame only. The repertoire has approximately 44,000 clones, roughly 88% of them found once; the top ten carry 2% to 3%. The source was CD4+ or CD8+ T cells sorted from blood, collected in a trial of the OX40 agonist ivuxolimab. The receptors were sampled from an adult with an advanced solid tumor such as melanoma, head and neck, liver or kidney cancer.

The chain couples TRBV7-2 to TRBJ2-7; D is uncertain. The CDR3 covers 13 residues. Germline V CDR1 and CDR2: SGHTA, FQGNSA. Deletions cut 1 base from V and 6 bases from J, with 10 bases between. The CDR3 loop is CASSLGRPSEQYF. DNA of the CDR3: TGTGCCAGCAGCTTAGGCCGCCCTAGCGAGCAGTACTTC.

The chain carries TRBV5-1 and TRBJ2-7, with 10 positions matching TRBD2. CDR3 length: 15 amino acids. Germline CDR1 reads SGHRS; CDR2 reads YFSETQ. V shed 4 bases, J shed 2 bases, and the junction held 6 bases outside the gene matches. CDR3 amino acids: CASSPRLAGPYEQYF. The CDR3 region has the DNA TGCGCCAGCAGCCCCCGACTAGCGGGCCCCTACGAGCAGTACTTC.

V is TRBV16 and J is TRBJ1-2, with a possible D match to TRBD1 (6 bases). Germline-derived CDR1 and CDR2 are KGHSY and FQNENV. This CDR3 has 15 residues. Trimming cost V 5 bases and J 6 bases, with 19 bases left between them. The CDR3 loop is CASSFGGASVDGYTF. Here the CDR3 DNA reads TGTGCCAGCAGCTTTGGGGGGGCCTCGGTCGATGGCTACACCTTC.

This clone was observed a single time. CDR3 DNA sequence: TGCGCCAGCAGTCGCCCCGACAGATCTTTGAGGAACACTGAAGCTTTCTTT. Translating gives CASSRPDRSLRNTEAFF. This chain joins TRBV23-1 and TRBJ1-1; perhaps TRBD1 as D (5 bases). TRBV23-1 is an ORF for which the function is uncertain. Trimming left V 4 bases short and J 1 base short, with 19 bases between. CDR3 length equals 17 residues.

This chain joins TRBV2 and TRBJ1-2; maybe TRBD1 (5 bases). From germline, CDR1 is SNHLY and CDR2 FYNNEI. The CDR3 spans 14 residues. V shed 3 bases and J shed 0 bases, with 8 bases lying between them. CDR3 residues: CASSDQGANYGYTF. DNA for the CDR3: TGTGCCAGCAGTGACCAGGGAGCTAACTATGGCTACACCTTC. Full variable domain (missing parts from reference TRBV2 and TRBJ1-2): EPEVTQTPSHQVTQMGQEVILRCVPISNHLYFYWYRQILGQKVEFLVSFYNNEISEKSEIFDDQFSVERPDGSNFTLKIRSTKLEDSAMYFCASSDQGANYGYTFGSGTRLTVV.

V and J are TRBV15 and TRBJ1-6; 10 bases map to TRBD1. Trimming took 3 bases from V and 7 from J; bases not matched to a gene: 0. The germline gives CDR1 LNHNV, CDR2 YYDKDF (reference sequence). This CDR3 spans 14 amino acids. The CDR3 DNA reads TGTGCCACCAGCAGGGGACAGGGGAATTCACCCCTCCACTTT. Amino acid sequence: CATSRGQGNSPLHF.

The chain combines TRBV19 with TRBJ1-2, with a weak D call TRBD1 (6 bases). Per the germline V gene, CDR1 is LNHDA and CDR2 is SQIVND (reference sequence). CDR3 length: 14 amino acids. V shed 2 bases and J shed 6 bases, with 13 bases lying between them. CDR3 amino acids: CASSIQGTANGYTF. In nucleotides, the CDR3 is TGTGCCAGTAGTATACAGGGGACGGCGAATGGCTACACCTTC.

The chain carries TRBV7-6 and TRBJ2-5; the match to TRBD2 covers 7 bases. V shed 3 bases and J 3 bases; nucleotides not matched to a gene: 7. The CDR3 totals 15 residues. CDR1 SGHVS and CDR2 FNYEAQ come from the germline V gene. The CDR3 nucleotides read TGTGCCAGCAGCTTGGCCGGGGGGAGGAAAGAGACCCAGTACTTC. Translated, it gives CASSLAGGRKETQYF. Full variable domain (outside the CDR3, taken from reference TRBV7-6 and TRBJ2-5): GAGVSQSPRYKVTKRGQDVALRCDPISGHVSLYWYRQALGQGPEFLTYFNYEAQQDKSGLPNDRFSAERPEGSISTLTIQRTEQRDSAMYRCASSLAGGRKETQYFGPGTRLLVL.

V and J are TRBV12-2 and TRBJ1-5. TRBV12-2 is deemed a pseudogene. There are 13 residues in the CDR3. In nucleotides, the CDR3 is TGTGCAAGTCGGCCGCTTCGAGGGCAGCCCCAGCATTTT. Translation: CASRPLRGQPQHF.

V gene TRBV21-1 combines with J gene TRBJ1-6. TRBV21-1 is classified as a pseudogene. The CDR3 covers 17 residues. CDR3 in amino acids: CASSKALGEDRNSPLHF. CDR3 DNA sequence: TGTGCCAGCAGCAAAGCGCTTGGGGAGGACAGAAATTCACCCCTCCACTTT.

V is TRBV7-9 and J is TRBJ2-3; 8 positions agree with TRBD2. Germline lookup yields CDR1 SEHNR and CDR2 FQNEAQ (reference sequence). The CDR3 is 16 amino acids. V shed 5 bases and J 3 bases; nucleotides not matched to a gene: 10. CDR3 in DNA: TGTGCCAGCAGCCTGGGACTAGGGATGCAGACAGATACGCAGTATTTT. This translates into CASSLGLGMQTDTQYF.

The gene calls are TRBV7-9 and TRBJ1-1; 7 nucleotides align to TRBD1. Germline CDR1 SEHNR, CDR2 FQNEAQ (reference sequence). J was trimmed by 0 bases and V by 5 bases; bases with no gene match: 12. The CDR3 spans 17 residues. CDR3 DNA: TGTGCCAGCAGCCAAGATGGGACAGCCGTACTGAACACTGAAGCTTTCTTT. This codes for CASSQDGTAVLNTEAFF.

Details on this clone: The sample has other DNA sequences that encode this CDR3 too. The chain joins TRBV5-1 to TRBJ1-1; D uncertain. The CDR3 is made up of 14 amino acids. V was trimmed by 0 bases and J by 0 bases, leaving 6 bases between them. In germline, CDR1 is SGHRS, CDR2 YFSETQ. The CDR3, as DNA: TGCGCCAGCAGCTTGGGACCTATGAACACTGAAGCTTTCTTT. Amino acid sequence: CASSLGPMNTEAFF. Full variable domain (missing parts from reference TRBV5-1 and TRBJ1-1): KAGVTQTPRYLIKTRGQQVTLSCSPISGHRSVSWYQQTPGQGLQFLFEYFSETQRNKGNFPGRFSGRQFSNSRSEMNVSTLELGDSALYLCASSLGPMNTEAFFGQGTRLTVV.

The CDR3 loop is CASSPTMNTEAFF. CDR3 coding DNA: TGTGCCAGCAGCCCCACCATGAACACTGAAGCTTTCTTT. The chain employs TRBV7-9 and TRBJ1-1; D is unresolved. This CDR3 region has 13 residues. With 5 bases removed from V and 0 bases from J, the gap between germline ends came to 7 bases. The V gene's germline CDR1 is SEHNR and CDR2 FQNEAQ (reference sequence).

The CDR3 reads CASTAGGQGNYGYTF. The DNA for the CDR3 is TGTGCCAGCACTGCGGGGGGACAGGGGAACTATGGCTACACCTTC. The J gene is TRBJ1-2, the V gene TRBV7-9; TRBD1 matches at 10 bases. This CDR3 contains 15 residues. Germline values: CDR1 SEHNR, CDR2 FQNEAQ (reference sequence). V shed 7 bases and J 2 bases; nucleotides not matched to a gene: 7.